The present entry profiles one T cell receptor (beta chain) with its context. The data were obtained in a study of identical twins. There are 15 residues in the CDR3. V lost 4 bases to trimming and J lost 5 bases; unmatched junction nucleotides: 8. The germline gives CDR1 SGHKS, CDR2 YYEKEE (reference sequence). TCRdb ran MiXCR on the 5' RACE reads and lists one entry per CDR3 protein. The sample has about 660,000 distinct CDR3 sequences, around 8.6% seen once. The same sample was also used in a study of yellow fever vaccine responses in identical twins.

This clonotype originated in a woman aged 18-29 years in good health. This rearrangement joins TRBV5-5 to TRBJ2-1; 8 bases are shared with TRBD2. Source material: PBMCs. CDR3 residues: CASSRGGPQHNEQFF. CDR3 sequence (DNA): TGTGCCAGCAGCCGCGGGGGGCCACAACACAATGAGCAGTTCTTC.